This entry is about one T cell receptor (beta chain). Its antigen remains unidentified. Using immunoSEQ multiplex PCR, the repertoire was profiled, and TCRdb retains in-frame clones only, with some absent. The table has about 110,000 clones, around 81% seen once. Trimming shortened V by 1 base and J by 3 bases, and 13 bases separated the two germline ends. Germline assignment: CDR1 SGHVS and CDR2 FQNEAQ. The CDR3 runs to 15 residues. This sample was taken from a study of T cell responses to AZD1222 COVID-19 vaccine. Study-wide results and limits: Baseline seropositives among AZD1222 recipients totaled only five to seven. Donors were largely white British and mainly female; clonal diversity was possibly underestimated.

This sequence joins TRBV7-8 and TRBJ2-7; D call uncertain. This clonotype was obtained from an adult in good health. The source material was peripheral blood, sampled on day 0 of AZD1222 vaccination. CDR3 sequence: CASSLGSGGFYEQYF. CDR3 nucleotides: TGTGCCAGCAGCTTAGGGTCGGGCGGCTTCTACGAGCAGTACTTC.